This T cell receptor beta chain was sequenced for a study of human T cells and chemical hapten exposure. Across the whole study: Patients, predominantly female, presented with alopecia areata, totalis or universalis.

TCRdb re-called the RACE reads with MiXCR, one entry per CDR3 protein. The table lists approximately 88,000 distinct CDR3 sequences, over 10% of them singletons. As for time point: patch test 3, about 24 weeks after DPC sensitization. Treatment given: therapeutic diphenylcyclopropenone sensitization with weekly scalp DPC. Sample donors consisted of patients with alopecia, aged 18 to 70 years, who were suitable for DPC. Germline assignment: CDR1 SQVTM and CDR2 ANQGSEA. V was shortened by 6 bases and J by 1 base, with 13 bases between the two germline ends. CDR3 length: 15 amino acids. The rearrangement links TRBV29-1 to TRBJ1-6; maybe TRBD1 (5 bases). The TCR was taken from a woman between 50 and 59 years old with alopecia areata. Some clones in this sample may be carry-over from other donors' samples. The sequencing here drew on whole blood, taken in connection with sensitization to the hapten diphenylcyclopropenone (DPC). The CDR3 region has the DNA TGCAGCGTGAAAACGGGGGATTCCTATAATTCACCCCTCCACTTT. Protein product: CSVKTGDSYNSPLHF.